One and the same sample provided the 20 T cell receptor beta chains below, sequenced in a study of CD8 T cells in ankylosing spondylitis. A single record per CDR3 protein comes from TCRdb applying MiXCR to the 5' RACE reads. The sample lists some 250,000 distinct CDR3 sequences, approximately 24% seen once, with 0.5% to 0.65% in the top ten. The sample was blood, either unsorted or a sorted T cell fraction (not recorded which). These receptors all stem from a male donor with ankylosing spondylitis or in good health (not recorded which).

This clonotype was detected a few times. The chain uses TRBV4-1 and TRBJ2-1, with D maybe TRBD2 (6 bases). This CDR3 region has 17 residues. With 0 bases removed from V and 12 bases from J, the gap between germline ends came to 24 bases. CDR1 MGHRA and CDR2 YSYEKL come from the germline V gene. The CDR3 nucleotides read TGCGCCAGCAGCCAAGAGAGCGGCGGGGCGCCCTCCCGGGGGCAGTTCTTC. This translates into CASSQESGGAPSRGQFF.

Comment on this clonotype: Without the conserved terminal phenylalanine or tryptophan, this CDR3 likely stems from a read error. It is unclear where the CDR3 begins or ends on the DNA, so no DNA is shown, and the CDR3 is as TCRdb lists it. This rearrangement joins TRBV6-5 to TRBJ1-1; the D call in the table, TRBD1, was not verified against the DNA. Inclusive of both ends, the CDR3 amounts to 8 amino acids. The germline V gene encodes CDR1 MNHEY and CDR2 SVGAGI. The CDR3 region is CASSYPRT.

There are a few counts of this clonotype. The chain carries TRBV20-1 and TRBJ2-5; D remains unclear. CDR3 length: 14 amino acids. V was pared by 2 bases and J by 2 bases, with 12 bases between. Germline CDR1 DFQATT, CDR2 SNEGSKA (reference sequence). Written as DNA, the CDR3 is TGCAGTGCTAGAAAAGGTCCCGTTCAAGAGACCCAGTACTTC. Translation: CSARKGPVQETQYF.

This clonotype was observed a handful of times. The rearrangement joins TRBV12-3 or TRBV12-4 to TRBJ2-7; no reliable D call. The CDR3 runs to 12 residues. Trimming took 5 bases from V and 3 from J, leaving 8 bases between them. CDR3 DNA: TGTGCCAGCAGTCTACTAAACTACGAGCAGTACTTC. Translation gives CASSLLNYEQYF.

V is TRBV12-3 or TRBV12-4 and J is TRBJ1-1; D is perhaps TRBD1 (5 bases). The V end was cut by 7 bases, the J end by 3 bases, with 15 bases between. CDR3 length equals 14 residues. This CDR3 reads CASTQVGGYTEAFF. The CDR3 DNA is TGTGCCAGCACCCAGGTTGGGGGGTACACTGAAGCTTTCTTT.

The V gene is TRBV20-1, the J gene TRBJ1-1; D not certain. This CDR3 has 13 residues. Germline CDR1 reads DFQATT; CDR2 reads SNEGSKA (reference sequence). Trimming took 5 bases from V and 3 from J, leaving 13 bases between them. The CDR3 is CSAGSDGYTEAFF. CDR3 sequence (DNA): TGCAGTGCTGGGTCGGACGGCTACACTGAAGCTTTCTTT.

At least ten counts were recorded for this clonotype. The chain is built from TRBV20-1 and TRBJ2-1; 11 nucleotides line up with TRBD2. Trimming removed 8 bases from V and 2 bases from J; junction bases left unmatched: 5. CDR1 is DFQATT, CDR2 SNEGSKA, per germline (reference sequence). CDR3 length equals 14 residues. DNA for the CDR3: TGCAGTCCCTATAGCGGGGGGGCCTACAATGAGCAGTTCTTC. This codes for CSPYSGGAYNEQFF.

This clonotype has a count of ten or more. Here the CDR3 reads CSARDRLGPNYGYTF. The CDR3 DNA follows: TGCAGTGCTCGCGACAGGCTCGGCCCGAACTATGGCTACACCTTC. The rearrangement joins TRBV20-1 to TRBJ1-2; a weak D match, TRBD1 (6 bases). The CDR3 sequence is 15 residues long. The germline V and J ends were trimmed by 5 bases and 2 bases, with 18 bases remaining between them. CDR1 is DFQATT, CDR2 SNEGSKA, per germline (reference sequence).

This clonotype was counted only a few times. This sequence joins TRBV20-1 and TRBJ2-3; 9 positions match TRBD2. Germline-derived CDR1 and CDR2 are DFQATT and SNEGSKA (reference sequence). Trimming took 6 bases from V and 6 from J; bases not matched to a gene: 7. This CDR3 has 13 residues. The CDR3 region has the DNA TGCAGTGCGTATGGCGGGGGGGCCGATACGCAGTATTTT. Protein: CSAYGGGADTQYF.

The chain combines TRBV6-5 with TRBJ2-2; no definite D call. Deletions cut 6 bases from V and 2 bases from J, with 4 bases between. The length of the CDR3 is 12 residues. Germline CDR1 and CDR2: MNHEY and SVGAGI. CDR3: CASRKNTGELFF. The CDR3 DNA is TGTGCCAGCAGGAAAAACACCGGGGAGCTGTTTTTT.

For this clonotype: A junction end diverges from the germline sequence, so it may reflect a read error. The CDR3 sequence: CATSDATGTGTGSYNEQFF. In DNA, the CDR3 is TGTGCCACCAGTGATGCGACCGGGACAGGGACAGGCTCCTACAATGAGCAGTTTTTC. This rearrangement joins TRBV24-1 to TRBJ2-1; TRBD1 aligns across 9 bases. The germline CDR1 and CDR2 sequences are KGHDR and SFDVKD. CDR3 size: 19 residues.

In its sample, this clonotype was seen a few times. V gene TRBV20-1 combines with J gene TRBJ1-1; 7 positions match TRBD1. This CDR3 has 16 residues. J lost 0 bases, V lost 0 bases, and 7 bases had no gene match. Looked up from germline, CDR1 is DFQATT and CDR2 is SNEGSKA (reference sequence). CDR3 DNA: TGCAGTGCTAGAGATAAGGGGGCCAAGATGAACACTGAAGCTTTCTTT. As protein: CSARDKGAKMNTEAFF.

The gene calls are TRBV20-1 and TRBJ2-5; the match to TRBD2 covers 8 bases. Germline V gene sequence: CDR1 DFQATT, CDR2 SNEGSKA (reference sequence). The CDR3 consists of 14 residues. Trimming removed 3 bases from V and 4 bases from J; junction bases left unmatched: 7. Here the CDR3 DNA reads TGCAGTGCTAGTACCGGGACTAGGGGAGAGACCCAGTACTTC. It translates to CSASTGTRGETQYF.

This clonotype was recorded a few times. This chain uses TRBV29-1 with TRBJ2-3; D not resolved. This CDR3 comprises 13 residues. CDR1 and CDR2 (germline): SQVTM, ANQGSEA. Trimming took off 7 bases at V and 2 bases at J, with 13 bases between the two ends. The CDR3 DNA reads as TGCAGCGGACACAAGCCAGACACAGATACGCAGTATTTT. Protein: CSGHKPDTDTQYF.

This chain uses TRBV3-1 with TRBJ2-7; no definite D call. CDR1 and CDR2 (germline): LGHDT, YNNKEL (reference sequence). V lost 2 bases and J 1 base, leaving 9 bases between the germline ends. The CDR3 is 14 residues long. The CDR3 is CASSQSLGSYEQYF. The CDR3 nucleotides read TGTGCCAGCAGCCAAAGTTTGGGTTCCTACGAGCAGTACTTC.

This chain connects TRBV29-1 to TRBJ2-5; no clear D. Germline V lookup: CDR1 SQVTM, CDR2 ANQGSEA. This CDR3 region has 12 residues. The V and J ends lost 4 bases and 4 bases respectively, with 10 bases between them. Here the CDR3 DNA reads TGCAGCGTTGTGTTGGGCGGAGAGACCCAGTACTTC. It yields the protein CSVVLGGETQYF.

This clonotype was observed a few times. The chain recombines TRBV20-1 with TRBJ2-3; TRBD1 is a possible D gene (8 bases). Germline V gene data show CDR1 as DFQATT and CDR2 as SNEGSKA (reference sequence). V was pared by 1 base and J by 8 bases, with 25 bases between. This CDR3 is 17 amino acids long. The CDR3 DNA sequence: TGCAGTGCTAGAGGGGGCCCCGGACAGGGAAGGGGGGGTACGCAGTATTTT. Its protein product is CSARGGPGQGRGGTQYF.

At least ten counts were recorded for this clonotype. The rearrangement uses TRBV12-3 or TRBV12-4 and TRBJ1-5; no clear D gene. Trimming cost V 6 bases and J 11 bases, with 17 bases left between them. The CDR3 runs 13 residues. The CDR3: CASRLGESSAQHF. The CDR3 DNA follows: TGTGCCAGCAGACTCGGGGAGTCATCAGCCCAGCATTTT.

This clonotype was detected ten times or more. The J gene is TRBJ2-1, the V gene TRBV11-2; a possible D gene is TRBD2 (5 bases). The CDR3 totals 12 residues. From germline, CDR1 is SGHAT and CDR2 FQNNGV. The V and J ends lost 7 bases and 6 bases respectively, with 10 bases between them. The CDR3 sequence: CASTRRFNEQFF. The CDR3 nucleotides are TGTGCCAGCACACGGAGGTTCAATGAGCAGTTCTTC.

The gene calls are TRBV11-3 and TRBJ2-5; perhaps TRBD2 as D (6 bases). V shed 0 bases and J shed 4 bases, with 12 bases lying between them. The CDR3 runs 15 residues. CDR1 SGHNT and CDR2 YENEEA come from the germline V gene. CDR3 nucleotide sequence: TGTGCCAGCAGCTTAGATTCGGGAGAGGGAGAGACCCAGTACTTC. This sequence encodes CASSLDSGEGETQYF.